This T cell receptor beta chain was observed in a study of blood T cell repertoires in COVID-19. Whole-study context: Samples of COVID-19 (acute and convalescent) were obtained from the United States, Italy and Spain. T cells, B-cell-depleted T cells, or PBMCs provided the cDNA or gDNA that served as material.

Germline CDR1 and CDR2: SGHVS and FNYEAQ. The V and J ends lost 5 bases and 4 bases, in that order; junction bases with no gene match: 12. The CDR3 is made up of 16 amino acids. As handled by the study authors: Estimated nucleated cell counts came from reference gene primer amplification. Clones were sequenced by immunoSEQ multiplex PCR, and TCRdb holds only the in-frame ones, with some missing. That table supplies the V and J calls and clone size; D and trimming were determined from the DNA. The table lists approximately 220,000 clones, around 84% of them singletons. This chain links TRBV7-6 with TRBJ2-7; 9 nucleotides agree with TRBD1. The origin of this receptor is a man in his fifties or sixties who had recovered from COVID-19. Sequences were obtained from peripheral blood. Written as DNA, the CDR3 is TGTGCCAGCAGCGCGACAGGGGGTGAGGTTGCTTACGAGCAGTACTTC. This encodes CASSATGGEVAYEQYF.